Listed below are T cell receptor beta chains from one sample, sequenced in a study of blood T cells in healthy people across ages. Via MiXCR, TCRdb re-called the 5' RACE reads, giving one row per CDR3 protein. The sample records roughly 2 million distinct CDR3 sequences, around 50% being singletons. Sequenced input: blood. The receptors originated from a woman in her 40s in good health. Each CDR3 is given with its conserved first and last residue. D genes are given only for firm matches. The size field is filled for only some rows; it gives once, few, many or a size class.

d_call: -; clone_size: -; v_call: TRBV20-1; j_call: TRBJ1-5; cdr3_aa: CSARDIRDTYSNQPQHF; cdr3_nt: TGCAGTGCTAGAGATATCCGGGACACATATAGCAATCAGCCCCAGCATTTT
d_call: -; clone_size: -; v_call: TRBV14; j_call: TRBJ1-6; cdr3_aa: CASSYNRDKLRVRYNSPLHF; cdr3_nt: TGTGCCAGCAGCTATAACCGGGACAAGCTCCGGGTCCGATATAATTCACCCCTCCACTTT
d_call: -; clone_size: few; v_call: TRBV6-1; j_call: TRBJ2-1; cdr3_aa: CASSEMLSYNEQFF; cdr3_nt: TGTGCCAGCAGTGAAATGCTCTCCTACAATGAGCAGTTCTTC
d_call: TRBD2; clone_size: -; v_call: TRBV6-2/TRBV6-3; j_call: TRBJ2-3; cdr3_aa: CASYTRGTSGGTDTQYF; cdr3_nt: TGTGCCAGCTATACCCGCGGGACTAGCGGGGGAACAGATACGCAGTATTTT
d_call: -; clone_size: -; v_call: TRBV4-3; j_call: TRBJ1-2; cdr3_aa: CASSQDPSAGYGYTF; cdr3_nt: TGCGCCAGCAGCCAAGATCCGTCGGCAGGCTATGGCTACACCTTC
d_call: -; clone_size: -; v_call: TRBV12-3/TRBV12-4; j_call: TRBJ1-5; cdr3_aa: CASSNDRLAQHF; cdr3_nt: TGTGCCAGCAGCAATGACCGCTTAGCCCAGCATTTT
d_call: TRBD2; clone_size: -; v_call: TRBV7-2; j_call: TRBJ2-1; cdr3_aa: CASSFSSGGTRYNEQFF; cdr3_nt: TGTGCCAGCAGCTTCAGCAGCGGGGGGACCCGGTACAATGAGCAGTTCTTC
d_call: -; clone_size: few; v_call: TRBV6-1; j_call: TRBJ2-5; cdr3_aa: CASSELYF; cdr3_nt: TGTGCCAGCAGTGAACTGTACTTC
d_call: TRBD2; clone_size: few; v_call: TRBV7-3; j_call: TRBJ2-3; cdr3_aa: CASSPLLSGNGDTQYF; cdr3_nt: TGTGCCAGCAGCCCGCTTTTGAGCGGGAATGGGGATACGCAGTATTTT
d_call: -; clone_size: -; v_call: TRBV5-6; j_call: TRBJ2-5; cdr3_aa: CASSLVGNREETQYF; cdr3_nt: TGTGCCAGCAGCTTGGTCGGAAACAGGGAAGAGACCCAGTACTTC
d_call: TRBD2; clone_size: once; v_call: TRBV3-1; j_call: TRBJ2-5; cdr3_aa: CASSQESGLAENQETQYF; cdr3_nt: TGTGCCAGCAGCCAAGAGTCCGGACTAGCTGAAAACCAAGAGACCCAGTACTTC
d_call: -; clone_size: -; v_call: TRBV20-1; j_call: TRBJ2-7; cdr3_aa: CSAGTGTSIYYEQYF; cdr3_nt: TGCAGTGCAGGGACCGGGACGTCAATCTACTACGAGCAGTACTTC
d_call: TRBD1; clone_size: -; v_call: TRBV29-1; j_call: TRBJ1-2; cdr3_aa: CSVYTGGKYGYTF; cdr3_nt: TGCAGCGTTTATACAGGGGGTAAATATGGCTACACCTTC
d_call: TRBD2; clone_size: -; v_call: TRBV18; j_call: TRBJ2-1; cdr3_aa: CASSPARTSGGHNEQFF; cdr3_nt: TGTGCCAGCTCACCTGCTAGGACTAGCGGGGGTCACAATGAGCAGTTCTTC
d_call: TRBD1; clone_size: few; v_call: TRBV15; j_call: TRBJ2-7; cdr3_aa: CATSRGTDRGRYEQYF; cdr3_nt: TGTGCCACCAGCAGAGGGACGGACAGGGGAAGATACGAGCAGTACTTC
d_call: -; clone_size: -; v_call: TRBV24-1; j_call: TRBJ2-5; cdr3_aa: CATSDRPGQPKETQYF; cdr3_nt: TGTGCCACCAGTGACCGTCCGGGACAACCTAAAGAGACCCAGTACTTC
d_call: -; clone_size: -; v_call: TRBV11-1; j_call: TRBJ1-2; cdr3_aa: CASSPRQGLVERHDLTYDYGYTF; cdr3_nt: TGTGCCAGCAGCCCCCGGCAGGGTCTGGTCGAGAGGCATGACCTAACTTATGACTATGGCTACACCTTC
d_call: TRBD2; clone_size: -; v_call: TRBV28; j_call: TRBJ2-3; cdr3_aa: CASSPPPVERGGTDTRYF; cdr3_nt: TGTGCCAGCAGTCCTCCTCCTGTCGAGCGGGGGGGCACAGATACGCGGTATTTT
d_call: TRBD2; clone_size: -; v_call: TRBV7-2; j_call: TRBJ2-3; cdr3_aa: CASSLMAGGLASDTQYF; cdr3_nt: TGTGCCAGCAGCTTAATGGCTGGGGGACTAGCCTCAGATACGCAGTATTTT
d_call: TRBD2; clone_size: -; v_call: TRBV7-9; j_call: TRBJ2-1; cdr3_aa: CASSLVDLLAGGVNEQFF; cdr3_nt: TGTGCCAGCAGCCTCGTCGATTTACTAGCGGGGGGTGTGAATGAGCAGTTCTTC
d_call: TRBD1; clone_size: once; v_call: TRBV5-5; j_call: TRBJ1-6; cdr3_aa: CASSLGTAGSPLHF; cdr3_nt: TGTGCCAGCAGCTTAGGGACAGCAGGTTCACCCCTCCACTTT
d_call: -; clone_size: -; v_call: TRBV7-2; j_call: TRBJ2-5; cdr3_aa: CASSLESLGGTETQYF; cdr3_nt: TGTGCCAGCAGCTTAGAGTCTCTCGGGGGTACAGAGACCCAGTACTTC
d_call: -; clone_size: few; v_call: TRBV9; j_call: TRBJ1-2; cdr3_aa: CASSVGAHGYTF; cdr3_nt: TGTGCCAGCAGCGTAGGCGCCCACGGCTACACCTTC
d_call: -; clone_size: -; v_call: TRBV5-1; j_call: TRBJ2-1; cdr3_aa: CASSLGEAAIYNEQFF; cdr3_nt: TGCGCCAGCAGCTTGGGGGAGGCAGCCATCTACAATGAGCAGTTCTTC
d_call: -; clone_size: -; v_call: TRBV5-1; j_call: TRBJ2-7; cdr3_aa: CASSLASSEQYF; cdr3_nt: TGCGCCAGCAGCTTGGCCAGTTCCGAGCAGTACTTC
d_call: TRBD1; clone_size: -; v_call: TRBV7-2; j_call: TRBJ2-3; cdr3_aa: CASTLDRISTDTQYF; cdr3_nt: TGTGCCAGCACCCTGGACAGGATAAGCACAGATACGCAGTATTTT
d_call: -; clone_size: -; v_call: TRBV20-1; j_call: TRBJ1-5; cdr3_aa: CSASLRNQPQHF; cdr3_nt: TGCAGTGCTAGCCTTCGGAATCAGCCCCAGCATTTT
d_call: -; clone_size: -; v_call: TRBV12-3/TRBV12-4; j_call: TRBJ1-2; cdr3_aa: CASDYQGNYGYTF; cdr3_nt: TGTGCCAGCGATTATCAGGGAAACTATGGTTACACCTTC
d_call: TRBD1; clone_size: -; v_call: TRBV20-1; j_call: TRBJ2-7; cdr3_aa: CSVQTGGSNEQYF; cdr3_nt: TGCAGTGTCCAGACAGGGGGCTCCAACGAGCAGTACTTC
d_call: -; clone_size: few; v_call: TRBV6-1; j_call: TRBJ2-5; cdr3_aa: CASSEMPGYQETQYF; cdr3_nt: TGTGCCAGCAGTGAGATGCCGGGGTACCAAGAGACCCAGTACTTC
d_call: -; clone_size: -; v_call: TRBV29-1; j_call: TRBJ2-3; cdr3_aa: CSGGPSTDTQYF; cdr3_nt: TGCAGCGGGGGGCCCAGCACAGATACGCAGTATTTT
d_call: -; clone_size: once; v_call: TRBV7-2; j_call: TRBJ1-2; cdr3_aa: CASTVTRDAYGYTF; cdr3_nt: TGTGCCAGCACCGTGACACGGGATGCTTATGGCTACACCTTC
d_call: -; clone_size: -; v_call: TRBV5-5; j_call: TRBJ2-3; cdr3_aa: CASSPSYGGLGDDTQYF; cdr3_nt: TGTGCCAGCAGCCCCTCTTATGGGGGACTCGGAGATGATACGCAGTATTTT
d_call: -; clone_size: -; v_call: TRBV20-1; j_call: TRBJ1-2; cdr3_aa: CSVPPGGYGYTF; cdr3_nt: TGCAGTGTCCCCCCAGGAGGCTATGGCTACACCTTC
d_call: TRBD1; clone_size: -; v_call: TRBV27; j_call: TRBJ2-7; cdr3_aa: CASSRSTGTGYEQYF; cdr3_nt: TGTGCCAGCAGTAGATCTACCGGGACAGGGTACGAGCAGTACTTC
d_call: TRBD2; clone_size: -; v_call: TRBV5-1; j_call: TRBJ2-5; cdr3_aa: CAGSLWGGQETQYF; cdr3_nt: TGCGCCGGCAGCTTGTGGGGGGGCCAAGAGACCCAGTACTTC
d_call: -; clone_size: few; v_call: TRBV10-3; j_call: TRBJ2-3; cdr3_aa: CAISEPGSTDTQYF; cdr3_nt: TGTGCCATCAGTGAGCCTGGGAGCACAGATACGCAGTATTTT
d_call: -; clone_size: few; v_call: TRBV10-3; j_call: TRBJ1-2; cdr3_aa: CATSGLYGYTF; cdr3_nt: TGTGCCACCTCGGGGCTTTATGGCTACACCTTC
d_call: -; clone_size: -; v_call: TRBV10-3; j_call: TRBJ2-6; cdr3_aa: CAISATAGANVLTF; cdr3_nt: TGTGCCATCAGTGCGACCGCTGGGGCCAACGTCCTGACTTTC
d_call: -; clone_size: -; v_call: TRBV5-6; j_call: TRBJ2-3; cdr3_aa: CASTHSLRPTDTQYF; cdr3_nt: TGTGCCAGCACCCATTCACTACGCCCCACAGATACGCAGTATTTT
d_call: -; clone_size: -; v_call: TRBV3-1; j_call: TRBJ2-3; cdr3_aa: CASSRLTPPSTDTQYF; cdr3_nt: TGTGCCAGCAGCCGTCTGACGCCTCCTAGCACAGATACGCAGTATTTT
d_call: TRBD2; clone_size: few; v_call: TRBV6-5; j_call: TRBJ2-5; cdr3_aa: CASSPGGLAAETQYF; cdr3_nt: TGTGCCAGCAGCCCCGGGGGACTAGCGGCGGAGACCCAGTACTTC
d_call: -; clone_size: once; v_call: TRBV4-3; j_call: TRBJ1-6; cdr3_aa: CASSQEGGDSPLHF; cdr3_nt: TGCGCCAGCAGCCAAGAAGGGGGGGATTCACCCCTCCACTTT
d_call: TRBD2; clone_size: few; v_call: TRBV10-3; j_call: TRBJ2-5; cdr3_aa: CAISERTSGETQYF; cdr3_nt: TGTGCCATCAGTGAACGGACTAGCGGTGAGACCCAGTACTTC
d_call: TRBD1; clone_size: once; v_call: TRBV6-5; j_call: TRBJ1-4; cdr3_aa: CASSSRGTWGEKLFF; cdr3_nt: TGTGCCAGCAGTTCCAGGGGGACTTGGGGCGAAAAACTGTTTTTT
d_call: -; clone_size: -; v_call: TRBV5-1; j_call: TRBJ2-5; cdr3_aa: CASSSPTRLRDQETQYF; cdr3_nt: TGCGCCAGCAGCTCGCCAACGAGATTGAGGGACCAAGAGACCCAGTACTTC
d_call: -; clone_size: -; v_call: TRBV24-1; j_call: TRBJ1-2; cdr3_aa: CAISDLQSPGAGGYTF; cdr3_nt: TGTGCCATCAGTGATTTGCAGAGTCCGGGGGCCGGGGGCTACACCTTC
d_call: -; clone_size: few; v_call: TRBV4-1; j_call: TRBJ2-3; cdr3_aa: CASSQALVPDTQYF; cdr3_nt: TGCGCCAGCAGCCAAGCACTGGTCCCAGATACGCAGTATTTT
d_call: -; clone_size: -; v_call: TRBV28; j_call: TRBJ2-5; cdr3_aa: CASQGTSQETQYF; cdr3_nt: TGTGCCAGCCAAGGGACGTCCCAAGAGACCCAGTACTTC
d_call: TRBD2; clone_size: few; v_call: TRBV20-1; j_call: TRBJ2-1; cdr3_aa: CSASPAGISYNEQFF; cdr3_nt: TGCAGTGCCAGTCCAGCGGGGATCTCCTACAATGAGCAGTTCTTC
d_call: -; clone_size: -; v_call: TRBV6-2/TRBV6-3; j_call: TRBJ2-3; cdr3_aa: CASNLQLGTDTQYF; cdr3_nt: TGTGCCAGCAACTTACAACTGGGGACAGATACGCAGTATTTT
d_call: TRBD1; clone_size: -; v_call: TRBV20-1; j_call: TRBJ2-7; cdr3_aa: CSANGQGWVYKQYF; cdr3_nt: TGCAGTGCTAATGGACAGGGCTGGGTCTACAAGCAGTACTTC
d_call: -; clone_size: few; v_call: TRBV28; j_call: TRBJ2-3; cdr3_aa: CASRVGGGAATDTQYF; cdr3_nt: TGTGCCAGCAGGGTGGGGGGCGGGGCAGCCACAGATACGCAGTATTTT
d_call: -; clone_size: -; v_call: TRBV25-1; j_call: TRBJ1-5; cdr3_aa: CASSDHIGDGNQPQHF; cdr3_nt: TGTGCCAGCAGTGATCATATAGGGGACGGCAATCAGCCCCAGCATTTT
d_call: -; clone_size: -; v_call: TRBV27; j_call: TRBJ2-7; cdr3_aa: CASRRGVHEQYF; cdr3_nt: TGTGCCAGCAGGCGAGGGGTCCACGAGCAGTACTTC
d_call: TRBD1; clone_size: -; v_call: TRBV4-3; j_call: TRBJ2-7; cdr3_aa: CASSQEVLGTGYYEQYF; cdr3_nt: TGCGCCAGCAGCCAAGAAGTACTGGGGACAGGTTACTACGAGCAGTACTTC